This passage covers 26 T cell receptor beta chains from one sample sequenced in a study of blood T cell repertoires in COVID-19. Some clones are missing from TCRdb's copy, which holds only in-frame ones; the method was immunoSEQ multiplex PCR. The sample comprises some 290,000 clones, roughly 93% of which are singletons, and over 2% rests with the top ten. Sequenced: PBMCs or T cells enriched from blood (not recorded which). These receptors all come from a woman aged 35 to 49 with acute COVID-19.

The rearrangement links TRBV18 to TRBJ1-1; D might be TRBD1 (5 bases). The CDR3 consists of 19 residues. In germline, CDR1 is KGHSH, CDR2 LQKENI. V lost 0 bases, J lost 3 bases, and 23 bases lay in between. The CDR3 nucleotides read TGTGCCAGCTCACCACCTGGTCAGGGTATTAAGTTTTGGCACACTGAAGCTTTCTTT. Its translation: CASSPPGQGIKFWHTEAFF. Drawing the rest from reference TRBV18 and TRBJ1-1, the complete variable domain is NAGVMQNPRHLVRRRGQEARLRCSPMKGHSHVYWYRQLPEEGLKFMVYLQKENIIDESGMPKERFSAEFPKEGPSILRIQQVVRGDSAAYFCASSPPGQGIKFWHTEAFFGQGTRLTVV.

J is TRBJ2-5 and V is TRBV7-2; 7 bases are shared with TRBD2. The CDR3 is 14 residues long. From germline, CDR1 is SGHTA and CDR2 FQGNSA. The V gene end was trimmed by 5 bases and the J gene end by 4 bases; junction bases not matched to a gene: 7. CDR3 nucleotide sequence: TGTGCCAGCAGCGCTAGCGGCCTCGTAGAGACCCAGTACTTC. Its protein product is CASSASGLVETQYF. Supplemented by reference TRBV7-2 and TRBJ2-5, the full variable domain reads GAGVSQSPSNKVTEKGKDVELRCDPISGHTALYWYRQSLGQGLEFLIYFQGNSAPDKSGLPSDRFSAERTGGSVSTLTIQRTQQEDSAVYLCASSASGLVETQYFGPGTRLLVL.

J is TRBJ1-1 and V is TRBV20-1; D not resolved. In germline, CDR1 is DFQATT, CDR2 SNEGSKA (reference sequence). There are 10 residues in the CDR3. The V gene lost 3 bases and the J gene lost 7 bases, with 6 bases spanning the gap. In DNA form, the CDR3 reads TGCAGTGCTAGGTTCGGTGAAGCTTTCTTT. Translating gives CSARFGEAFF.

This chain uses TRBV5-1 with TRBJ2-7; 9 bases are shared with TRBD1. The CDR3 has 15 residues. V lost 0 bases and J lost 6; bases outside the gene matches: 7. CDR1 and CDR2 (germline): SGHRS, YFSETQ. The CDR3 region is CASSLGTGEWSEQYF. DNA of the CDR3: TGCGCCAGCAGCTTGGGGACAGGGGAGTGGAGCGAGCAGTACTTC.

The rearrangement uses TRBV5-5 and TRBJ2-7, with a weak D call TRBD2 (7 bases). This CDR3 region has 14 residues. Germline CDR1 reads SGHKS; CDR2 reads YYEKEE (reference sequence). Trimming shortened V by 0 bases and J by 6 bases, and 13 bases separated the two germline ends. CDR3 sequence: CASSLVGGGGEQYF. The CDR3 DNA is TGTGCCAGCAGCTTGGTCGGAGGGGGGGGCGAGCAGTACTTC.

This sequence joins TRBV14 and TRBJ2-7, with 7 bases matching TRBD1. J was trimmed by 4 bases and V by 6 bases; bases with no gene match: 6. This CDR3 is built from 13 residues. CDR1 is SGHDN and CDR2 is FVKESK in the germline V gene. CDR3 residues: CASRGVQGYEQYF. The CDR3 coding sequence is TGTGCCAGCAGGGGAGTACAGGGGTACGAGCAGTACTTC.

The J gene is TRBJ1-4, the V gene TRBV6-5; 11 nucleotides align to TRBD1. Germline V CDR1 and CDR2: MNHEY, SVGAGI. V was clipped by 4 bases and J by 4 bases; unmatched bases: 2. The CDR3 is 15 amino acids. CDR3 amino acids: CASSWTGGNNEKLFF. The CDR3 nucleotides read TGTGCCAGCAGTTGGACAGGGGGCAATAATGAAAAACTGTTTTTT.

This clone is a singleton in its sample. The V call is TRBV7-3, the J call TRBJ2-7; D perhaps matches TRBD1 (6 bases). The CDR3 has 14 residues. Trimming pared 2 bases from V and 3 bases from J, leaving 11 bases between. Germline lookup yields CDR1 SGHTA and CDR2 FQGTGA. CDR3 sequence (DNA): TGTGCCAGCAGCTTATCGTCGGGACACTACGAGCAGTACTTC. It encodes CASSLSSGHYEQYF.

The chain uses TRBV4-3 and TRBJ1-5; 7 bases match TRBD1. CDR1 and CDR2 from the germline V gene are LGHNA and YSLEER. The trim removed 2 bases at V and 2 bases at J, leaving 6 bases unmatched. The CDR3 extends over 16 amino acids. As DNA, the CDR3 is TGCGCCAGCAGCCAAAACAGGGGAGAGGGCAATCAGCCCCAGCATTTT. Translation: CASSQNRGEGNQPQHF.

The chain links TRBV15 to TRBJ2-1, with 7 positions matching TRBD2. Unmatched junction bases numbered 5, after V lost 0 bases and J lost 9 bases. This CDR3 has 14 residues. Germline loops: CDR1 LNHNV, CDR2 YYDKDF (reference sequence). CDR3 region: CATSRDGLVGEQFF. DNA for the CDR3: TGTGCCACCAGCAGAGATGGACTAGTCGGTGAGCAGTTCTTC.

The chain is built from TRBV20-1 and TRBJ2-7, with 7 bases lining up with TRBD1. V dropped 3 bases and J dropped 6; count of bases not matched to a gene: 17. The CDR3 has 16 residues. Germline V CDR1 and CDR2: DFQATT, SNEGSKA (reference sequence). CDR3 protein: CSASTGSRGRRGEQYF. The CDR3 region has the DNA TGCAGTGCTAGTACCGGTTCTAGGGGGCGGCGTGGCGAGCAGTACTTC.

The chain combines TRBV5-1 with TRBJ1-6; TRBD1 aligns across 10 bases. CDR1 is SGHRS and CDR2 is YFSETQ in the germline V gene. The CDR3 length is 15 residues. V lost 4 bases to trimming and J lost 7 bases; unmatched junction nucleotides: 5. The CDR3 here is CASSDRGRGNSPLHF. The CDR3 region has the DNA TGCGCCAGCAGCGACAGGGGGCGAGGGAATTCACCCCTCCACTTT.

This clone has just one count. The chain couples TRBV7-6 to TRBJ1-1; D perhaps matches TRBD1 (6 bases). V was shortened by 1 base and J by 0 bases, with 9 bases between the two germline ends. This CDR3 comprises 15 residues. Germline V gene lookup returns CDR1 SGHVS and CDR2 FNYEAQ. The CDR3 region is CASSLGGGVNTEAFF. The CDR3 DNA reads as TGTGCCAGCAGCTTAGGCGGGGGCGTGAACACTGAAGCTTTCTTT.

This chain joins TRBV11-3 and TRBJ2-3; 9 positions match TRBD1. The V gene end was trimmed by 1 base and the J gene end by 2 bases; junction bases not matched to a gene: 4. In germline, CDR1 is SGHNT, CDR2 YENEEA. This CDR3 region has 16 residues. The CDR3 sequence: CASSLGTGAHTDTQYF. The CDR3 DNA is TGTGCCAGCAGCTTAGGGACAGGGGCACACACAGATACGCAGTATTTT.

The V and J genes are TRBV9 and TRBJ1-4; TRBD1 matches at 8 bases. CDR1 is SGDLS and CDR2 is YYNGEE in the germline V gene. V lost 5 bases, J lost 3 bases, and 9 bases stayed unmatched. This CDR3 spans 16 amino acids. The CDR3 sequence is CASSAGTGLANEKLFF. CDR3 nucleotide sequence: TGTGCCAGCAGTGCCGGGACAGGTCTCGCTAATGAAAAACTGTTTTTT. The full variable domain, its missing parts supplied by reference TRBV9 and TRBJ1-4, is DSGVTQTPKHLITATGQRVTLRCSPRSGDLSVYWYQQSLDQGLQFLIQYYNGEERAKGNILERFSAQQFPDLHSELNLSSLELGDSALYFCASSAGTGLANEKLFFGSGTQLSVL.

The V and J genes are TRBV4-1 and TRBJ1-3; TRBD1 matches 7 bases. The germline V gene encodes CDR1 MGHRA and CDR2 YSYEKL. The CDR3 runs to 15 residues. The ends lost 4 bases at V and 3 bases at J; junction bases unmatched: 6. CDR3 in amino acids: CASSLTGTDGNTIYF. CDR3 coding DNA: TGCGCCAGCAGCCTAACCGGGACAGATGGAAACACCATATATTTT.

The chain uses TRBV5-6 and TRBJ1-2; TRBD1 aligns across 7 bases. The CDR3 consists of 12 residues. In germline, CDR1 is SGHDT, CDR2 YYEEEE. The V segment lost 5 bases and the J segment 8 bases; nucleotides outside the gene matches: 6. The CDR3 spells CASRRQGGGYTF. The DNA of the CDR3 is TGTGCCAGCAGGCGTCAGGGGGGAGGCTACACCTTC.

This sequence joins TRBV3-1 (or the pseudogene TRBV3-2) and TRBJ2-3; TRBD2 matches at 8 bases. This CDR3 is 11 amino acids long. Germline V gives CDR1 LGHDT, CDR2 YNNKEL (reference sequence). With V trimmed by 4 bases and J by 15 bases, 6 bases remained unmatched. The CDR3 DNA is TGTGCCAGCAGCCTAGGGACTAGGGTTTATTTT. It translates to CASSLGTRVYF.

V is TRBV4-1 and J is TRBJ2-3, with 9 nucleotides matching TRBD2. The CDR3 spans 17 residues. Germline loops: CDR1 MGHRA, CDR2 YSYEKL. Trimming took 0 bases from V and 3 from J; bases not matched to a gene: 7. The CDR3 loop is CASSQEFPLAGTDTQYF. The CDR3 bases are TGCGCCAGCAGCCAAGAATTTCCGCTAGCGGGAACAGATACGCAGTATTTT.

The CDR3 DNA reads as TGTGCCAGCAGCCGGACTAGCGGTGTCAATGAGCAGTTCTTC. Translated, it gives CASSRTSGVNEQFF. The chain uses TRBV11-3 and TRBJ2-1, with 10 bases fitting TRBD2. Per germline, CDR1 SGHNT and CDR2 YENEEA. The CDR3 totals 14 residues. After removal of 5 bases from V and 6 bases from J, the junction contained 4 bases not matched to a gene.

The CDR3 DNA reads as TGTGCCAGCAGTTCTAGCGGGGGGGCCAGGGATACGCAGTATTTT. Its protein is CASSSSGGARDTQYF. V and J are TRBV5-4 and TRBJ2-3, with 12 bases matching TRBD2. The CDR3 runs to 15 residues. Germline V gene data show CDR1 as SGHNT and CDR2 as YYREEE (reference sequence). With 5 bases clipped from V and 6 bases from J, the junction kept 7 bases outside the gene matches.

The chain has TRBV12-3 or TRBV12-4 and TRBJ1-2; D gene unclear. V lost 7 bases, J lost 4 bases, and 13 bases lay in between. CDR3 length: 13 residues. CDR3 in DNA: TGTGCCAGCACCCTGGGGAGATTCTATGGCTACACCTTC. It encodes CASTLGRFYGYTF.

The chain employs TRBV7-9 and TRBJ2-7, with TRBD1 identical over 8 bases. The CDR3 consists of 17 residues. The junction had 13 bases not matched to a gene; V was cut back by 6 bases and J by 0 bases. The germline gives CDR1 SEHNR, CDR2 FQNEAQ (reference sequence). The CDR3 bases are TGTGCCAGCAGTTTCTCCTCCCGGGACAGGAGCTCCTACGAGCAGTACTTC. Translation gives CASSFSSRDRSSYEQYF.

This chain's CDR3 is CASSLGEGQGLSPLHF. CDR3 sequence (DNA): TGCGCCAGCAGCTTAGGCGAAGGACAGGGTTTATCACCCCTCCACTTT. The V and J genes are TRBV5-1 and TRBJ1-6, with TRBD1 matching 8 bases. Germline V gives CDR1 SGHRS, CDR2 YFSETQ. The CDR3 extends over 16 amino acids. Germline trimming cut 2 bases from V and 10 bases from J; bases unmatched to any gene: 11.

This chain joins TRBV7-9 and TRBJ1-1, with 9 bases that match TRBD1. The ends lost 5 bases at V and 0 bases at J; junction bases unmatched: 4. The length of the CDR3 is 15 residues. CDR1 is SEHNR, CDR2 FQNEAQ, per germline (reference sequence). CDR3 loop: CASSPRQGVNTEAFF. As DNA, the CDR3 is TGTGCCAGCAGCCCCCGACAGGGGGTGAACACTGAAGCTTTCTTT.

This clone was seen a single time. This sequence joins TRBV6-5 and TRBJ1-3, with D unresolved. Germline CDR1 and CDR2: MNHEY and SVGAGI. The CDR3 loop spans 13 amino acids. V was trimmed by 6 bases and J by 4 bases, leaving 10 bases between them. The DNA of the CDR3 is TGTGCCAGCAGGCCCGAGGTCGGAAACACCATATATTTT. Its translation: CASRPEVGNTIYF.